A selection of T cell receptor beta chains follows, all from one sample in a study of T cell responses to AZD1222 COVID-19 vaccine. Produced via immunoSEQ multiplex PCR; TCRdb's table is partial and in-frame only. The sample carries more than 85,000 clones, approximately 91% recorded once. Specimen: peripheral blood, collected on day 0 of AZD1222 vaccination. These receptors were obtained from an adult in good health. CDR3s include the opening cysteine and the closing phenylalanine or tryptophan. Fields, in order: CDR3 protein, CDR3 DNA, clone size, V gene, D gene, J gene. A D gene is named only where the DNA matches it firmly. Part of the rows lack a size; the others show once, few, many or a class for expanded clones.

CDR3: CASSLVGAITEAFF; DNA: TGTGCCAGCAGCTTAGTGGGGGCGATCACTGAAGCTTTCTTT; size: -; V: TRBV11-2; D: -; J: TRBJ1-1
CDR3: CASSLTGVGNTIYF; DNA: TGCGCCAGCAGCCTAACAGGGGTAGGAAACACCATATATTTT; size: -; V: TRBV4-1; D: TRBD1; J: TRBJ1-3
CDR3: CAWSERQTYNSPLHF; DNA: TGTGCCTGGAGTGAACGGCAAACCTATAATTCACCCCTCCACTTT; size: -; V: TRBV30; D: -; J: TRBJ1-6
CDR3: CASSLNGPLHF; DNA: TGTGCCAGCAGTTTAAACGGACCCCTCCACTTT; size: -; V: TRBV27; D: -; J: TRBJ1-6
CDR3: CASSLSLANNNEQFF; DNA: TGTGCCAGCAGCTTGAGTTTAGCCAATAACAATGAGCAGTTCTTC; size: -; V: TRBV7-2; D: -; J: TRBJ2-1
CDR3: CASSLAISHQPQHF; DNA: TGTGCCAGCAGCTTGGCTATCTCCCATCAGCCCCAGCATTTT; size: once; V: TRBV5-5; D: -; J: TRBJ1-5
CDR3: CAISTGTVNTEAFF; DNA: TGTGCCATCAGTACCGGGACGGTTAACACTGAAGCTTTCTTT; size: -; V: TRBV10-3; D: -; J: TRBJ1-1
CDR3: CASSQGAFGELFF; DNA: TGTGCCAGCAGCCAAGGGGCTTTTGGGGAGCTGTTTTTT; size: -; V: TRBV14; D: -; J: TRBJ2-2
CDR3: CASRGGTGELFF; DNA: TGCGCCAGCAGGGGGGGCACCGGGGAGCTGTTTTTT; size: -; V: TRBV10-1; D: -; J: TRBJ2-2
CDR3: CASSQLAGGRAEQYF; DNA: TGTGCCAGCTCACAACTAGCGGGAGGGCGGGCCGAGCAGTACTTC; size: -; V: TRBV18; D: TRBD2; J: TRBJ2-7
CDR3: CASSRGTTRGETQYF; DNA: TGCGCCAGCAGCCGCGGGACTACCCGTGGAGAGACCCAGTACTTC; size: -; V: TRBV5-1; D: TRBD2; J: TRBJ2-5
CDR3: CASSRTPRGSLGGNQPQHF; DNA: TGTGCCAGTAGTAGGACACCCCGTGGAAGCCTTGGGGGCAATCAGCCCCAGCATTTT; size: -; V: TRBV19; D: -; J: TRBJ1-5
CDR3: CASSSGANSNQPQHF; DNA: TGTGCCAGCTCATCCGGGGCAAATAGCAATCAGCCCCAGCATTTT; size: -; V: TRBV18; D: -; J: TRBJ1-5
CDR3: CASSPGTMSTGELFF; DNA: TGTGCCAGCAGTCCCGGGACCATGAGCACCGGGGAGCTGTTTTTT; size: -; V: TRBV27; D: -; J: TRBJ2-2
CDR3: CASSQGFYGYTF; DNA: TGTGCCAGCAGCCAGGGCTTCTATGGCTACACCTTC; size: -; V: TRBV6-5; D: -; J: TRBJ1-2
CDR3: CASSRVRGRGLYEQFF; DNA: TGTGCCAGCAGCCGAGTGCGGGGCAGGGGGCTGTATGAGCAGTTCTTC; size: -; V: TRBV2; D: TRBD1; J: TRBJ2-1
CDR3: CASSYSELLDTEAFF; DNA: TGTGCCAGCAGTTACTCGGAGCTTTTAGACACTGAAGCTTTCTTT; size: once; V: TRBV6-5; D: -; J: TRBJ1-1
CDR3: CASSLAGQAGETQYF; DNA: TGCGCCAGCAGCTTGGCGGGACAGGCTGGGGAGACCCAGTACTTC; size: few; V: TRBV5-1; D: TRBD1; J: TRBJ2-5
CDR3: CAQSVIDGYTF; DNA: TGCGCTCAATCTGTGATCGACGGCTACACCTTC; size: -; V: TRBV20-1; D: -; J: TRBJ1-2
CDR3: CASSEAVFPERGYTF; DNA: TGTGCCAGCAGTGAAGCGGTTTTTCCGGAGAGAGGCTACACCTTC; size: once; V: TRBV6-1; D: -; J: TRBJ1-2
CDR3: CASKRRLNTGELFF; DNA: TGTGCCAGCAAAAGGAGACTCAACACCGGGGAGCTGTTTTTT; size: -; V: TRBV2; D: -; J: TRBJ2-2
CDR3: CASSLQETQYF; DNA: TGTGCCAGCAGCTTACAAGAGACCCAGTACTTC; size: -; V: TRBV5-4; D: -; J: TRBJ2-5
CDR3: CASSYGISSGNTIYF; DNA: TGTGCCAGCAGTTACGGAATAAGCTCTGGAAACACCATATATTTT; size: -; V: TRBV6-5; D: -; J: TRBJ1-3
CDR3: CASSPSVPGPGSLHF; DNA: TGTGCCAGCAGCCCCAGCGTGCCAGGCCCAGGGAGCCTCCACTTT; size: -; V: TRBV14; D: -; J: TRBJ1-6
CDR3: CASSLSLAGGTDTQYF; DNA: TGCGCCAGCAGCCTCTCCTTAGCGGGAGGAACGGATACGCAGTATTTT; size: once; V: TRBV4-1; D: TRBD2; J: TRBJ2-3
CDR3: CASSLNRAGNTIYF; DNA: TGTGCCAGCAGCTTGAACAGGGCTGGAAACACCATATATTTT; size: -; V: TRBV7-9; D: -; J: TRBJ1-3
CDR3: CASSPQPGPSTDTQYF; DNA: TGTGCCAGCAGCCCCCAGCCGGGACCCAGCACAGATACGCAGTATTTT; size: -; V: TRBV7-3; D: -; J: TRBJ2-3
CDR3: CASGRGGTYNSPLHF; DNA: TGTGCTAGTGGTCGGGGGGGGACGTATAATTCACCCCTCCACTTT; size: -; V: TRBV12-5; D: -; J: TRBJ1-6
CDR3: CASSLGGGISYNEQFF; DNA: TGTGCCAGCAGCTTAGGGGGCGGGATCTCCTACAATGAGCAGTTCTTC; size: -; V: TRBV7-9; D: -; J: TRBJ2-1
CDR3: CASSYSIGNEKLFF; DNA: TGTGCCAGCAGTTACTCGATAGGAAATGAAAAACTGTTTTTT; size: -; V: TRBV6-5; D: -; J: TRBJ1-4
CDR3: CAISESRTGARSNYGYTF; DNA: TGTGCCATCAGTGAGTCGAGGACAGGGGCCAGATCTAACTATGGCTACACCTTC; size: -; V: TRBV10-3; D: TRBD1; J: TRBJ1-2
CDR3: CASSIATSSGNTIYF; DNA: TGTGCCAGTAGTATAGCCACGAGCTCTGGAAACACCATATATTTT; size: -; V: TRBV19; D: -; J: TRBJ1-3
CDR3: CASSPPGGNSPLHF; DNA: TGTGCCAGCTCACCACCTGGGGGGAATTCACCCCTCCACTTT; size: -; V: TRBV18; D: -; J: TRBJ1-6
CDR3: CASSAHYTLLSYEQYF; DNA: TGTGCCAGTAGTGCCCACTACACACTACTCTCCTACGAGCAGTACTTC; size: -; V: TRBV19; D: -; J: TRBJ2-7
CDR3: CSVHPGTANTEAFF; DNA: TGCAGCGTCCATCCCGGGACAGCGAACACTGAAGCTTTCTTT; size: -; V: TRBV29-1; D: TRBD1; J: TRBJ1-1
CDR3: CASSSPSREGNIQYF; DNA: TGTGCCAGCAGTTCCCCCTCGCGGGAGGGAAACATTCAGTACTTC; size: -; V: TRBV6-5; D: TRBD2; J: TRBJ2-4
CDR3: CASSPGVSSYEQYF; DNA: TGTGCCAGCAGCCCAGGGGTCAGCTCCTACGAGCAGTACTTC; size: -; V: TRBV9; D: -; J: TRBJ2-7
CDR3: CATFPGQEYNEQFF; DNA: TGTGCCACCTTCCCGGGACAGGAGTACAATGAGCAGTTCTTC; size: -; V: TRBV24-1; D: TRBD1; J: TRBJ2-1
CDR3: CAVGGTQGHNQPQHF; DNA: TGTGCCGTCGGAGGAACACAGGGCCACAATCAGCCCCAGCATTTT; size: -; V: TRBV10-3; D: -; J: TRBJ1-5
CDR3: CASSDSVGLHTEAFF; DNA: TGTGCCAGCAGTGACTCGGTGGGGCTCCACACTGAAGCTTTCTTT; size: -; V: TRBV2; D: -; J: TRBJ1-1
CDR3: CASSEETGAHYEQYF; DNA: TGTGCCAGCAGTGAGGAGACAGGGGCCCACTACGAGCAGTACTTC; size: many; V: TRBV2; D: TRBD1; J: TRBJ2-7
CDR3: CASSFGPGETQYF; DNA: TGTGCCAGCAGTTTCGGACCGGGGGAGACCCAGTACTTC; size: -; V: TRBV27; D: -; J: TRBJ2-5
CDR3: CASSPGRNYGYTF; DNA: TGTGCCAGCAGCCCGGGACGGAACTATGGCTACACCTTC; size: once; V: TRBV12-3/TRBV12-4; D: -; J: TRBJ1-2
CDR3: CASSQGTKGRETQYF; DNA: TGCGCCAGCAGCCAAGGGACAAAGGGTCGAGAGACCCAGTACTTC; size: -; V: TRBV4-1; D: -; J: TRBJ2-5
CDR3: CASSPATGSNQPQHF; DNA: TGTGCCAGCTCACCGGCGACAGGGAGCAATCAGCCCCAGCATTTT; size: -; V: TRBV18; D: TRBD1; J: TRBJ1-5
CDR3: CASSLATGQISGNTIYF; DNA: TGTGCCAGCAGCTTAGCGACGGGACAAATCTCTGGAAACACCATATATTTT; size: once; V: TRBV7-9; D: -; J: TRBJ1-3
CDR3: CAISEPGGNTEAFF; DNA: TGTGCCATCAGTGAGCCGGGGGGGAACACTGAAGCTTTCTTT; size: medium-sized; V: TRBV10-3; D: -; J: TRBJ1-1
CDR3: CATRQDSSRRTQYF; DNA: TGTGCCACCCGCCAGGACAGCTCGAGACGTACGCAGTATTTT; size: -; V: TRBV2; D: -; J: TRBJ2-3
CDR3: CASSPRDDYGYTF; DNA: TGTGCCAGCTCACCAAGGGACGACTATGGCTACACCTTC; size: -; V: TRBV18; D: -; J: TRBJ1-2
CDR3: CASSFGEGGNTIYF; DNA: TGCGCCAGCAGCTTCGGAGAAGGCGGAAACACCATATATTTT; size: -; V: TRBV5-1; D: -; J: TRBJ1-3
CDR3: CASRGPWTYEQYF; DNA: TGTGCCAGCAGAGGACCTTGGACCTACGAGCAGTACTTC; size: -; V: TRBV19; D: -; J: TRBJ2-7
CDR3: CASSQRGGQSSGNTIYF; DNA: TGTGCCAGCAGCCAAAGAGGAGGGCAGAGCTCTGGAAACACCATATATTTT; size: -; V: TRBV3-1/TRBV3-2; D: -; J: TRBJ1-3
CDR3: CAISESNGEKLFF; DNA: TGTGCCATCAGTGAGTCGAACGGGGAAAAACTGTTTTTT; size: -; V: TRBV10-3; D: -; J: TRBJ1-4
CDR3: CAWAQVPENYGYTF; DNA: TGTGCCTGGGCACAGGTTCCGGAGAACTATGGCTACACCTTC; size: -; V: TRBV30; D: -; J: TRBJ1-2
CDR3: CASSYETATDTQYF; DNA: TGTGCCAGCAGTTACGAGACAGCCACAGATACGCAGTATTTT; size: -; V: TRBV6-5; D: -; J: TRBJ2-3
CDR3: CASSPGTGARGAFF; DNA: TGTGCCAGCAGTCCCGGGACAGGGGCCCGTGGGGCTTTCTTT; size: -; V: TRBV28; D: TRBD1; J: TRBJ1-1
CDR3: CASSPRTGEGTEAFF; DNA: TGTGCCAGCTCACCTCGGACAGGGGAAGGGACTGAAGCTTTCTTT; size: -; V: TRBV18; D: TRBD1; J: TRBJ1-1